The 32 T cell receptor beta chains listed next were all sequenced from one sample in a study of T cells in Graves' hyperthyroidism and ophthalmopathy. Amplified TCR beta CDR3 regions derived from RNA transcripts. TCR CDR3 regions were first amplified by RT-PCR with HTBI primers. TCRdb processed the multiplex PCR reads anew with MiXCR; each CDR3 protein has one entry. The repertoire holds some 760,000 distinct CDR3 sequences, around 15% seen once, with roughly a tenth in the top ten. Sequenced sample: blood. The receptor set was obtained from a woman aged 18-29 years with Graves' hyperthyroidism.

On this clonotype itself: A clone one base away is much larger, so this may be a read error. The chain combines TRBV5-6 with TRBJ2-2; 14 bases fit TRBD2. The germline V gene has CDR1 SGHDT and CDR2 YYEEEE. J gave up 3 bases and V 3 bases, and 1 base lay outside the gene matches. The CDR3 is made up of 16 amino acids. The CDR3 reads CASSSGLAGDTGELFF. In DNA, the CDR3 is TGTGCCAGCAGCTCGGGACTAGCGGGGGACACCGGGGAGCTGTTTTTT.

This clonotype was counted only a few times. The gene calls are TRBV28 and TRBJ1-5; 11 bases map to TRBD1. CDR3 length: 16 residues. Germline-derived CDR1 and CDR2 are MDHEN and SYDVKM. Germline trimming cut 4 bases from V and 2 bases from J; bases unmatched to any gene: 4. CDR3 nucleotides: TGTGCCAGCAGTTCCTGGACAGGGGGCGGCAATCAGCCCCAGCATTTT. Protein: CASSSWTGGGNQPQHF.

The sample holds a few counts of this clonotype. The chain carries TRBV5-6 and TRBJ2-1; 10 positions match TRBD2. The CDR3 runs to 17 residues. The V and J ends lost 3 bases and 7 bases, in that order; junction bases with no gene match: 13. In germline, CDR1 is SGHDT, CDR2 YYEEEE. The CDR3 bases are TGTGCCAGCAGCTGGACCCCCCTAGCGGGAGTTCTGAATGAGCAGTTCTTC. Amino acid sequence: CASSWTPLAGVLNEQFF.

The sample holds many counts of this clonotype. The chain recombines TRBV2 with TRBJ2-7; D is uncertain. Trimming took 1 base from V and 0 from J, leaving 13 bases between them. This CDR3 spans 16 amino acids. Germline-derived CDR1 and CDR2 are SNHLY and FYNNEI. CDR3 nucleotides: TGTGCCAGCAGTGAAGGCGGCACCGTGACCTCCTACGAGCAGTACTTC. It is translated as CASSEGGTVTSYEQYF.

The chain is built from TRBV30 and TRBJ2-5; the D is unclear. The CDR3 is 13 residues long. Germline values: CDR1 GTSNPN, CDR2 SVGIG (reference sequence). V lost 1 base, J lost 1 base, and 7 bases lay in between. The CDR3 loop reads CAWSDPSQETQYF. The CDR3 coding sequence is TGTGCCTGGAGTGATCCTAGCCAAGAGACCCAGTACTTC.

This clonotype was observed at least ten times. DNA of the CDR3: TGTGCCAGCCGCCGACGCGGTTACAATGAGCAGTTCTTC. Its translation is CASRRRGYNEQFF. The J gene is TRBJ2-1, the V gene TRBV28; D not resolved. Germline V gives CDR1 MDHEN, CDR2 SYDVKM. V was shortened by 8 bases and J by 4 bases, with 12 bases between the two germline ends. The CDR3 extends over 13 amino acids.

This clonotype was picked up many times. This chain links TRBV12-3 or TRBV12-4 with TRBJ2-1; 8 bases match TRBD2. CDR3 length equals 18 residues. Trimming cost V 5 bases and J 0 bases; bases outside gene matches: 12. As DNA, the CDR3 is TGTGCCAGCAGTCGGCTAGCGGGTCCGGGGGGCTCCTACAATGAGCAGTTCTTC. This codes for CASSRLAGPGGSYNEQFF.

V and J are TRBV12-5 and TRBJ2-6; no reliable D call. Germline V lookup: CDR1 LGHNT, CDR2 FRNRAP. Trimming stripped 7 bases from V and 0 bases from J, with 4 bases between. The CDR3 is 13 residues long. CDR3 nucleotide sequence: TGTGCTAGTGCGGGCTCTGGGGCCAACGTCCTGACTTTC. Translation: CASAGSGANVLTF. The entire variable domain, with the rest obtained from reference TRBV12-5 and TRBJ2-6, is as follows: DARVTQTPRHKVTEMGQEVTMRCQPILGHNTVFWYRQTMMQGLELLAYFRNRAPLDDSGMPKDRFSAEMPDATLATLKIQPSEPRDSAVYFCASAGSGANVLTFGAGSRLTVL.

V usage is TRBV2 and J usage is TRBJ2-5, with 10 bases aligning to TRBD1. Germline CDR1 SNHLY, CDR2 FYNNEI. The CDR3 is made up of 14 amino acids. J gave up 5 bases and V 6 bases, and 6 bases lay outside the gene matches. CDR3 sequence reads: CASRGDRGGETQYF. The CDR3 DNA sequence: TGTGCCAGCAGGGGGGACAGGGGAGGTGAGACCCAGTACTTC. Complete variable domain (other parts from reference TRBV2 and TRBJ2-5): EPEVTQTPSHQVTQMGQEVILRCVPISNHLYFYWYRQILGQKVEFLVSFYNNEISEKSEIFDDQFSVERPDGSNFTLKIRSTKLEDSAMYFCASRGDRGGETQYFGPGTRLLVL.

The chain uses TRBV7-9 and TRBJ1-1, with 8 bases identical to TRBD1. Germline-derived CDR1 and CDR2 are SEHNR and FQNEAQ (reference sequence). This CDR3 contains 13 residues. The J segment lost 0 bases and the V segment lost 7 bases, leaving 1 base of the junction unmatched. CDR3 nucleotide sequence: TGTGCCAGCAACAGGGGGTTGAACACTGAAGCTTTCTTT. Protein: CASNRGLNTEAFF.

With regard to this clonotype: A much bigger clone sits one base away, suggesting this may be a read error. This chain links TRBV20-1 with TRBJ2-7; D is unclear. The CDR3 consists of 10 residues. The V end lost 3 bases, the J end lost 3 bases, and 3 bases lay between the germline ends. Germline V CDR1 and CDR2: DFQATT, SNEGSKA (reference sequence). For the CDR3, the DNA is TGCAGTGCTAGCGTCTACGAGCAGTACTTC. Translated, it gives CSASVYEQYF.

This sequence joins TRBV19 and TRBJ2-3; tentative D call: TRBD1 (5 bases). Trimming removed 2 bases from V and 4 bases from J, with 10 bases in between. Germline loops: CDR1 LNHDA, CDR2 SQIVND (reference sequence). The length of the CDR3 is 14 residues. DNA for the CDR3: TGTGCCAGTAGTATAACAGGAGCATCAGATACGCAGTATTTT. Amino acids: CASSITGASDTQYF.

This clonotype was seen a handful of times. The rearrangement links TRBV9 to TRBJ2-6; TRBD2 is a possible D gene (6 bases). The CDR3 contains 16 residues. CDR1 and CDR2 from the germline V gene are SGDLS and YYNGEE. The germline V and J ends were trimmed by 4 bases and 1 base, with 12 bases remaining between them. The CDR3 nucleotides are TGTGCCAGCAGCTTCTTAGGGACTTCTGGGGCCAACGTCCTGACTTTC. Encoded protein: CASSFLGTSGANVLTF. The full variable domain, its missing parts supplied by reference TRBV9 and TRBJ2-6, is DSGVTQTPKHLITATGQRVTLRCSPRSGDLSVYWYQQSLDQGLQFLIQYYNGEERAKGNILERFSAQQFPDLHSELNLSSLELGDSALYFCASSFLGTSGANVLTFGAGSRLTVL.

This clonotype was observed at least ten times. This chain links TRBV29-1 with TRBJ1-1; D gene unclear. This CDR3 has 13 amino acids. Germline CDR1 is SQVTM and CDR2 is ANQGSEA. Trimming removed 4 bases from V and 4 bases from J, with 13 bases in between. Written as DNA, the CDR3 is TGCAGCGTTGGTAGGACCTCAGGCACTGAAGCTTTCTTT. Translated, it gives CSVGRTSGTEAFF.

The chain is built from TRBV11-2 and TRBJ2-1; D may be TRBD1 or TRBD2 (6 bases each). Germline V CDR1 and CDR2: SGHAT, FQNNGV. The V gene lost 2 bases and the J gene lost 5 bases, with 16 bases spanning the gap. This CDR3 comprises 16 residues. This CDR3 is CASSLSRGEMHNEQFF. The CDR3 DNA reads as TGTGCCAGCAGCTTATCGAGGGGGGAAATGCACAATGAGCAGTTCTTC.

This clonotype was recorded at least ten times. The chain recombines TRBV3-1 with TRBJ1-5; D is perhaps TRBD1 (6 bases). Looked up from germline, CDR1 is LGHDT and CDR2 is YNNKEL (reference sequence). Trimming left V 0 bases short and J 1 base short, with 10 bases between. The CDR3 runs to 16 residues. The CDR3 loop reads CASSQDSRGSNQPQHF. CDR3 DNA sequence: TGTGCCAGCAGCCAAGATAGTAGGGGGAGCAATCAGCCCCAGCATTTT.

This clonotype was recorded at least ten times. V gene TRBV7-9 combines with J gene TRBJ1-4; TRBD1 matches 11 bases. The length of the CDR3 is 16 residues. Germline values: CDR1 SEHNR, CDR2 FQNEAQ (reference sequence). V was clipped by 8 bases and J by 9 bases; unmatched bases: 14. The CDR3 protein is CASAERAGTGGKKLFF. CDR3 DNA: TGTGCCAGCGCGGAGCGCGCCGGGACAGGGGGGAAAAAACTGTTTTTT.

In its sample, this clonotype was seen a few times. The CDR3 region is CASSLSALPAGFF. CDR3 nucleotides: TGTGCCAGCAGCTTATCAGCCTTACCAGCGGGTTTCTTT. The chain has TRBV7-2 and TRBJ1-1, with D uncertain. The V end lost 2 bases, the J end lost 13 bases, and 17 bases lay between the germline ends. CDR3 size: 13 residues. Germline V lookup: CDR1 SGHTA, CDR2 FQGNSA.

This clonotype was counted many times. The rearrangement links TRBV7-6 to TRBJ1-1, with D maybe TRBD1 (6 bases). V was clipped by 1 base and J by 4 bases, with 16 bases between them. The CDR3 consists of 16 residues. CDR1 is SGHVS and CDR2 is FNYEAQ in the germline V gene. CDR3 protein: CASSLEGGLKGTEAFF. DNA of the CDR3: TGTGCCAGCAGCTTAGAAGGGGGGCTGAAGGGCACTGAAGCTTTCTTT.

This clonotype has a count of ten or more. V is TRBV12-3 or TRBV12-4 and J is TRBJ1-4; 7 positions agree with TRBD1. V gave up 3 bases and J gave up 4 bases; unmatched junction bases: 8. The CDR3 length is 16 residues. The CDR3 reads CASSFYTGQRNEKLFF. In DNA form, the CDR3 reads TGTGCCAGCAGTTTCTATACGGGACAGCGTAATGAAAAACTGTTTTTT.

In this sample, this clonotype turned up many times. The chain is built from TRBV13 and TRBJ2-7; D possibly corresponds to TRBD1 (6 bases). The CDR3 consists of 15 residues. V gave up 4 bases and J gave up 0 bases, with 13 bases separating them. Germline V gene sequence: CDR1 PRHDT, CDR2 FYEKMQ (reference sequence). This chain's CDR3 is CASSSNRDISYEQYF. The CDR3 nucleotides are TGTGCCAGCAGCTCTAACCGGGACATCTCCTACGAGCAGTACTTC.

The V call is TRBV2, the J call TRBJ1-2; D unclear. CDR1 SNHLY and CDR2 FYNNEI come from the germline V gene. The ends were cut back, 3 bases at V and 6 bases at J, with 5 bases in the middle. The CDR3 sequence is 11 residues long. The CDR3 coding sequence is TGTGCCAGCAGTGATTTCGATGGCTACACCTTC. It is translated as CASSDFDGYTF.

This clonotype was counted many times. The chain couples TRBV28 to TRBJ2-2; D uncertain. Trimming removed 2 bases at V and 6 bases at J, with 7 bases between. From germline, CDR1 is MDHEN and CDR2 SYDVKM. This CDR3 spans 13 amino acids. CDR3 nucleotide sequence: TGTGCCAGCAGTTTAAGTTGGCCCGGGGAGCTGTTTTTT. Its protein product is CASSLSWPGELFF.

This clonotype has a count of ten or more. For the CDR3, the DNA is TGTGCCAGCAGAAGGGCCCCCAGCAGGGGCCAAGAGACCCAGTACTTC. Its protein is CASRRAPSRGQETQYF. The genes are TRBV27 and TRBJ2-5; D might be TRBD1 (6 bases). CDR1 is MNHEY and CDR2 is SMNVEV in the germline V gene (reference sequence). The CDR3 has 16 amino acids. Deletions cut 6 bases from V and 1 base from J, with 18 bases between.

This clonotype has ten or more counts. V is TRBV30 and J is TRBJ1-1; D is ambiguous. This CDR3 is built from 13 residues. V shed 4 bases and J shed 4 bases, with 13 bases lying between them. Per germline, CDR1 GTSNPN and CDR2 SVGIG (reference sequence). The CDR3 coding sequence is TGTGCCTGGACGGAGGGAGAGGTCACTGAAGCTTTCTTT. Translating gives CAWTEGEVTEAFF.

This clonotype was seen many times. The genes are TRBV2 and TRBJ2-1; D is unresolved. V dropped 7 bases and J dropped 2 bases, with 9 bases sitting between them. CDR1 SNHLY and CDR2 FYNNEI come from the germline V gene. The CDR3 length is 13 residues. CDR3 sequence: CASNPWAYNEQFF. The CDR3 region has the DNA TGTGCCAGCAACCCCTGGGCCTACAATGAGCAGTTCTTC.

This chain joins TRBV7-8 and TRBJ2-1; 7 nucleotides agree with TRBD1. Germline values: CDR1 SGHVS, CDR2 FQNEAQ. Losses at the gene ends were 8 bases for V and 9 bases for J; bases not matched to a gene: 25. CDR3 length: 18 amino acids. The CDR3 is CASGNFSGWGQPPVEQFF. The CDR3 DNA is TGTGCCAGCGGCAATTTTAGTGGGTGGGGACAGCCCCCGGTTGAGCAGTTCTTC.

The sample holds many counts of this clonotype. J is TRBJ2-1 and V is TRBV2; D is undetermined. Deletions cut 8 bases from V and 0 bases from J, with 14 bases between. The CDR3 spans 15 residues. From germline, CDR1 is SNHLY and CDR2 FYNNEI. CDR3 protein: CASWKDPSSYNEQFF. CDR3 coding DNA: TGTGCCAGCTGGAAAGACCCAAGCTCCTACAATGAGCAGTTCTTC.

This clonotype has at least ten counts. The V and J genes are TRBV5-6 and TRBJ2-1; 8 nucleotides line up with TRBD2. V shed 0 bases, J shed 4 bases, and the junction held 3 bases outside the gene matches. This CDR3 has 15 residues. The germline V gene has CDR1 SGHDT and CDR2 YYEEEE. CDR3 protein: CASSLELAAYNEQFF. CDR3 in DNA: TGTGCCAGCAGCTTGGAACTAGCGGCATACAATGAGCAGTTCTTC.

This clonotype was recorded many times. The J gene is TRBJ1-1, the V gene TRBV7-2; 7 nucleotides agree with TRBD1. The CDR3 spans 14 residues. With V trimmed by 4 bases and J by 7 bases, 9 bases remained unmatched. Looked up from germline, CDR1 is SGHTA and CDR2 is FQGNSA. As DNA, the CDR3 is TGTGCCAGCAGCTCGATCTCGGGGGACAGTGAAGCTTTCTTT. Protein product: CASSSISGDSEAFF.

The table lists this clonotype with many counts. The CDR3 is CASRLAGDLSGELFF. The CDR3 bases are TGTGCCAGCAGACTAGCGGGAGACCTGAGCGGGGAGCTGTTTTTT. The V gene is TRBV28, the J gene TRBJ2-2, with TRBD2 identical over 11 bases. CDR1 and CDR2 from the germline V gene are MDHEN and SYDVKM. The CDR3 totals 15 residues. V trimming: 6 bases; J trimming: 7 bases; junction bases outside the gene matches: 7.

The chain is built from TRBV19 and TRBJ2-1; 8 nucleotides match TRBD2. The germline V gene has CDR1 LNHDA and CDR2 SQIVND (reference sequence). V lost 4 bases and J lost 6; bases outside the gene matches: 8. The CDR3 is 15 amino acids. The CDR3 here is CASSKSAGVGNEQFF. The CDR3 DNA reads TGTGCCAGTAGTAAATCAGCGGGAGTTGGCAATGAGCAGTTCTTC.